This entry lists 8 T cell receptor beta chains sequenced from one sample in a study of blood T cells in healthy people across ages. Primed by a sample-barcoded 5' primer and a J-beta primer mix, a second PCR proceeded for roughly 7 to 11 cycles. TCRdb recomputed calls from the 5' RACE reads with MiXCR, one row per CDR3 protein. Of about 1.5 million distinct CDR3 sequences in the sample, roughly 43% were seen once. Sequencing was performed on blood. All receptors come from a woman between 18 and 30 years old in good health.

The chain employs TRBV29-1 and TRBJ2-1, with 8 positions matching TRBD2. Germline V gives CDR1 SQVTM, CDR2 ANQGSEA. This CDR3 has 14 amino acids. Trimming removed 6 bases from V and 4 bases from J; junction bases left unmatched: 8. For the CDR3, the DNA is TGCAGCGTCGCCCCCGGCGGGGGGTACAATGAGCAGTTCTTC. This codes for CSVAPGGGYNEQFF.

V gene TRBV5-1 combines with J gene TRBJ2-1, with 8 nucleotides matching TRBD2. This CDR3 is 15 amino acids long. Germline lookup yields CDR1 SGHRS and CDR2 YFSETQ. V lost 0 bases and J lost 6; bases outside the gene matches: 5. The CDR3 nucleotides are TGCGCCAGCAGCTTGGTAAGCGGGGGTTCCAATGAGCAGTTCTTC. Protein: CASSLVSGGSNEQFF.

This clonotype occurred once. This rearrangement joins TRBV6-2 or TRBV6-3 to TRBJ1-1; D possibly corresponds to TRBD1 (5 bases). This CDR3 region has 15 residues. With 5 bases removed from V and 1 base from J, the gap between germline ends came to 14 bases. Per the germline V gene, CDR1 is MNHEY and CDR2 is SVGEGT. The chain's CDR3 is CASSEQGVENTEAFF. CDR3 DNA sequence: TGTGCCAGCAGTGAACAAGGGGTCGAGAACACTGAAGCTTTCTTT.

This clonotype was counted a few times. The V gene is TRBV4-1, the J gene TRBJ2-3; D unresolved. There are 15 residues in the CDR3. V lost 4 bases and J lost 0, with 11 bases in between. Looked up from germline, CDR1 is MGHRA and CDR2 is YSYEKL. The chain's CDR3 is CASSPLWGSTDTQYF. The CDR3 nucleotides read TGCGCCAGCAGCCCCCTCTGGGGTAGCACAGATACGCAGTATTTT.

This clonotype appeared a few times. V gene TRBV20-1 combines with J gene TRBJ2-7; TRBD1 matches 9 bases. Germline V CDR1 and CDR2: DFQATT, SNEGSKA (reference sequence). The CDR3 contains 14 residues. The J segment lost 2 bases and the V segment lost 3 bases, leaving 5 bases of the junction unmatched. The CDR3 DNA reads TGCAGTGCTAGCCAGGGACAGGGCGCCTACGAGCAGTACTTC. Protein: CSASQGQGAYEQYF.

Details on this clonotype: Its ends do not fully match the called genes, so a read error is possible. V is TRBV7-2 and J is TRBJ1-1; perhaps TRBD1 as D (6 bases). The length of the CDR3 is 16 residues. Germline V gene lookup returns CDR1 SGHTA and CDR2 FQGNSA. CDR3 in DNA: TGTGCCGGCAGCTTAGGGGGGGGACATACGAACACTGAAGCTTTCTTT. This gives the protein CAGSLGGGHTNTEAFF. The variable domain in full, with the rest retrieved from reference TRBV7-2 and TRBJ1-1, is GAGVSQSPSNKVTEKGKDVELRCDPISGHTALYWYRQSLGQGLEFLIYFQGNSAPDKSGLPSDRFSAERTGGSVSTLTIQRTQQEDSAVYLCAGSLGGGHTNTEAFFGQGTRLTVV.

Ten or more counts support this clonotype. This chain's CDR3 is CASSLLGQEAGANVLTF. The CDR3 DNA reads as TGTGCCAGCAGTTTATTAGGACAGGAGGCAGGGGCCAACGTCCTGACTTTC. The V call is TRBV27, the J call TRBJ2-6; 7 bases agree with TRBD1. Per germline, CDR1 MNHEY and CDR2 SMNVEV (reference sequence). Germline trimming cut 1 base from V and 4 bases from J; bases unmatched to any gene: 7. The CDR3 is 17 amino acids.

The gene calls are TRBV20-1 and TRBJ1-2; D not certain. Between the trimmed V and J ends, which lost 3 bases and 0 bases, there was a span of 11 bases. Per the germline V gene, CDR1 is DFQATT and CDR2 is SNEGSKA (reference sequence). The CDR3 has 14 residues. CDR3 amino acids: CSASASHPNYGYTF. The CDR3 DNA is TGCAGTGCTAGTGCCAGTCATCCTAACTATGGCTACACCTTC.